Below, 15 T cell receptor beta chains from the same sample are listed, as sequenced in a study of neoadjuvant anti-PD-1 for oral cavity cancer (dated by TCRdb to the early 2020s). Libraries were constructed by the immunoSEQ multiplex PCR assay. In its TCRdb copy, this immuneACCESS table keeps in-frame sequences only and misses some clones. Where compared with another copy, unresolved V genes explain less than half of these, and the others have no known cause. Here the sample has approximately 7,700 clones; around 50% occur a single time. Around 11% of the sample belongs to the ten largest clones. What this sample's time point label stands for: before neoadjuvant nivolumab. Specimen: tumor tissue, collected before nivolumab (anti-PD-1) treatment. Receptor source: a person between 40 and 85 years old with oral cavity squamous cell carcinoma.

V and J are TRBV19 and TRBJ1-5; D gene unclear. Trimming removed 5 bases from V and 6 bases from J, with 8 bases in between. Germline V gene sequence: CDR1 LNHDA, CDR2 SQIVND (reference sequence). CDR3 length: 12 amino acids. The CDR3 here is CASSLTGQPQHF. The CDR3, as DNA: TGTGCCAGTAGTCTTACGGGTCAGCCCCAGCATTTT. The variable domain in full, with the rest retrieved from reference TRBV19 and TRBJ1-5, is DGGITQSPKYLFRKEGQNVTLSCEQNLNHDAMYWYRQDPGQGLRLIYYSQIVNDFQKGDIAEGYSVSREKKESFPLTVTSAQKNPTAFYLCASSLTGQPQHFGDGTRLSIL.

This rearrangement joins TRBV7-8 to TRBJ1-1, with D unresolved. V was pared by 0 bases and J by 0 bases, with 11 bases between. The germline gives CDR1 SGHVS, CDR2 FQNEAQ. The CDR3 runs to 16 residues. The CDR3 DNA is TGTGCCAGCAGCTTAGCGTCGGCAGTAATGAACACTGAAGCTTTCTTT. Protein: CASSLASAVMNTEAFF.

The chain uses TRBV5-6 and TRBJ2-1, with 12 nucleotides matching TRBD2. Trimming removed 0 bases from V and 5 bases from J; junction bases left unmatched: 0. The CDR3 sequence is 15 residues long. Germline assignment: CDR1 SGHDT and CDR2 YYEEEE. The chain's CDR3 is CASSLGLAGDNEQFF. In DNA, the CDR3 is TGTGCCAGCAGCTTGGGACTAGCGGGGGACAATGAGCAGTTCTTC.

V usage is TRBV7-6 and J usage is TRBJ2-1; 13 nucleotides agree with TRBD2. In germline, CDR1 is SGHVS, CDR2 FNYEAQ. Trimming removed 4 bases from V and 12 bases from J; junction bases left unmatched: 6. The CDR3 is made up of 14 amino acids. The CDR3 region is CASSSGLAGVAQFF. CDR3 in DNA: TGTGCCAGCAGCTCCGGACTAGCGGGAGTAGCGCAGTTCTTC.

This rearrangement joins TRBV7-9 to TRBJ2-6; perhaps TRBD1 as D (6 bases). Germline CDR1 is SEHNR and CDR2 is FQNEAQ (reference sequence). The CDR3 length is 17 residues. The V and J ends lost 1 base and 0 bases respectively, with 10 bases between them. CDR3 loop: CASSLVGAASGANVLTF. The CDR3 DNA reads as TGTGCCAGCAGCTTAGTGGGGGCCGCCTCTGGGGCCAACGTCCTGACTTTC.

This clone turned up a few times. The CDR3 DNA reads as TGTGCCAGCAGCTTAGAGGTCTCTGGAAACACCATATATTTT. The encoded protein is CASSLEVSGNTIYF. V and J are TRBV7-8 and TRBJ1-3; D gene unclear. Trimming cost V 1 base and J 0 bases, with 4 bases left between them. Germline V gene lookup returns CDR1 SGHVS and CDR2 FQNEAQ. CDR3 length: 14 residues.

This clone has a single count. The genes are TRBV10-3 and TRBJ2-6, with TRBD1 as a possible D gene (5 bases). The CDR3 runs 16 residues. V was clipped by 7 bases and J by 0 bases, with 13 bases between them. Germline V gene sequence: CDR1 ENHRY, CDR2 SYGVKD. Here the CDR3 DNA reads TGTGCCATCACCTCGGACACCTACTCTGGGGCCAACGTCCTGACTTTC. Protein sequence: CAITSDTYSGANVLTF.

This clone showed up just a few times. The CDR3 loop reads CAWETRRTYEQYF. In DNA form, the CDR3 reads TGTGCCTGGGAGACACGACGAACCTACGAGCAGTACTTC. This chain joins TRBV30 and TRBJ2-7, with D hard to call. Germline CDR1 and CDR2: GTSNPN and SVGIG (reference sequence). CDR3 length: 13 amino acids. V lost 5 bases to trimming and J lost 2 bases, with 13 bases between them.

The genes are TRBV29-1 and TRBJ2-7; D not resolved. The V gene lost 3 bases and the J gene lost 5 bases, with 11 bases spanning the gap. The CDR3 consists of 12 residues. CDR1 is SQVTM and CDR2 is ANQGSEA in the germline V gene. For the CDR3, the DNA is TGCAGCGTTGAGGATAGAGCTAACGAGCAGTACTTC. It specifies CSVEDRANEQYF.

Remarks on this clone: Germline and junction disagree at one end, which may indicate a read error. The chain is built from TRBV5-1 and TRBJ2-2; TRBD1 aligns across 8 bases. There are 15 residues in the CDR3. Germline V gene sequence: CDR1 SGHRS, CDR2 YFSETQ. The chain's CDR3 is CASSIDRGADRGAVF. The CDR3 coding sequence is TGCGCCAGCAGCATCGACAGGGGTGCGGACCGGGGAGCTGTTTTT.

V usage is TRBV5-1 and J usage is TRBJ2-7; 8 nucleotides align to TRBD1. CDR3 size: 14 residues. After removal of 1 base from V and 3 bases from J, the junction contained 3 bases not matched to a gene. Germline loops: CDR1 SGHRS, CDR2 YFSETQ. The CDR3 is CASSLLQGVYEQYF. CDR3 coding DNA: TGCGCCAGCAGCTTGCTACAGGGGGTCTACGAGCAGTACTTC.

The chain employs TRBV9 and TRBJ2-3; the match to TRBD1 covers 10 bases. The CDR3 covers 15 residues. The germline gives CDR1 SGDLS, CDR2 YYNGEE. Trimming removed 3 bases from V and 4 bases from J; junction bases left unmatched: 5. The CDR3, as DNA: TGTGCCAGCAGCGGGGGACAGGGGCTCGCAGATACGCAGTATTTT. Translated: CASSGGQGLADTQYF.

This clone was observed a few times. The chain carries TRBV28 and TRBJ1-1, with 9 bases lining up with TRBD1. There are 15 residues in the CDR3. Trimming removed 5 bases from V and 5 bases from J; junction bases left unmatched: 9. CDR1 and CDR2 from the germline V gene are MDHEN and SYDVKM. The CDR3 nucleotides are TGTGCCAGCAGTCCTCCGGACAGGGGTGGAACTGAAGCTTTCTTT. Translated: CASSPPDRGGTEAFF.

This clone was detected a few times. CDR3 DNA sequence: TGTGCCAGTCGGGATAGGGGTATTAGGAATCAGCCCCAGCATTTT. Its translation is CASRDRGIRNQPQHF. This chain joins TRBV19 and TRBJ1-5, with D perhaps TRBD1 (5 bases). Germline-derived CDR1 and CDR2 are LNHDA and SQIVND (reference sequence). This CDR3 has 15 residues. Trimming removed 8 bases from V and 4 bases from J, with 18 bases in between.

The rearrangement joins TRBV15 to TRBJ2-7; 8 positions agree with TRBD1. In germline, CDR1 is LNHNV, CDR2 YYDKDF (reference sequence). The CDR3 length is 16 residues. V shed 1 base, J shed 6 bases, and the junction held 11 bases outside the gene matches. CDR3 nucleotide sequence: TGTGCCACCAGCAGAGGGGGTCGGCAGGGGGCGACCGAGCAGTACTTC. Protein sequence: CATSRGGRQGATEQYF.